This record looks at one T cell receptor (beta chain) sequence and its context. Its specificity is not known. Samples underwent the assay at deep level. Generated by immunoSEQ multiplex PCR, the TCRdb table keeps only in-frame clones and is missing some. The sample has about 1.1 million clones; 75% to 80% are singletons. This CDR3 has 10 amino acids. V was cut by 6 bases and J by 6 bases, with 6 bases left in between. CDR1 and CDR2 from the germline V gene are LGHNT and FRNRAP. The sample comes from a study of shared clonotypes between healthy human individuals. At the level of the study: Plates per donor: three CD4 naive, three CD4 memory, two CD8 naive, one CD8 memory.

Investigators divided CD4+ cells into CD45RA+ naive and CD45RA-negative memory subsets. Points from the study as a whole: The naive CD4 repertoires of several donors were compared, and approximately 4.7% of clonotypes were shared.

This rearrangement joins TRBV12-5 to TRBJ2-7, with no clear D. This sequence originates from a man aged 18 to 35 in good health. Some clones in this sample may be carry-over from other donors' samples. Input material: memory CD4+ T cells from PBMCs. Subset: CD45RA-negative fraction. CDR3 in amino acids: CASGPGEQYF. The CDR3 coding sequence is TGTGCTAGTGGCCCCGGCGAGCAGTACTTC.